This record looks at one TCR beta chain sequence and its context. Germline CDR1 MNHEY, CDR2 SVGAGI. The CDR3 has 15 residues. V was shortened by 5 bases and J by 6 bases, with 17 bases between the two germline ends. The study ran its PCR with 60 Vbeta and 13 Jbeta primers. Profiling relied on immunoSEQ multiplex PCR, and the TCRdb table lists in-frame clones only, not all of them. Of 200,000 to 300,000 clones in the sample, 75% to 85% are singletons; the top ten hold 8%. This record belongs to a study of cytomegalovirus exposure and HLA in healthy donors. V gene TRBV6-5 combines with J gene TRBJ1-5; D remains unclear. Sequenced input: PBMCs. The clonotype was recovered from a woman aged 60-75 years in good health and CMV-seropositive. CDR3 loop: CASSAPPGLIQPQHF. The CDR3, as DNA: TGTGCCAGCAGTGCCCCACCGGGGTTGATTCAGCCCCAGCATTTT.